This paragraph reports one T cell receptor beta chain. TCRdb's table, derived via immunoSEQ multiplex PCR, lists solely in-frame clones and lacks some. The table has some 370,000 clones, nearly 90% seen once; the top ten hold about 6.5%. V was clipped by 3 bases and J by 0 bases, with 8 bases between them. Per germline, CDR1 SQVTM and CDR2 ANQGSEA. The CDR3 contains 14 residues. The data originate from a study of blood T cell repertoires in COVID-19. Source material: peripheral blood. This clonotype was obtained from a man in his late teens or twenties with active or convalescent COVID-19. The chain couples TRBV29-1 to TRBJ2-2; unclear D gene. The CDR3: CSVEIQPNTGELFF. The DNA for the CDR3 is TGCAGCGTTGAGATACAGCCGAACACCGGGGAGCTGTTTTTT.